What follows describes a single T cell receptor (beta chain). The record originates from a study of spatial heterogeneity in lung cancer. Study as a whole: Alpha-chain sequences were consistently detected in smaller numbers than beta-chain sequences.

MiXCR was run by TCRdb on the 5' RACE reads, yielding one entry per CDR3 protein. The table records about 38,000 distinct CDR3 sequences, roughly 5.2% of them present only once. Time point in this sample: sample taken at primary tumor resection. Germline V gene data show CDR1 as SGHKS and CDR2 as YYEKEE (reference sequence). The CDR3 length is 14 residues. Trimming took 8 bases from V and 4 from J, leaving 17 bases between them. The material was PBMCs, obtained at surgery. V gene TRBV5-5 combines with J gene TRBJ2-3; D possibly corresponds to TRBD2 (6 bases). The source is a female donor with early-stage non-small cell lung cancer. The CDR3 DNA follows: TGTGCCAGTTCGCTTCGGGGACTTCCAGATACGCAGTATTTT. It encodes CASSLRGLPDTQYF.